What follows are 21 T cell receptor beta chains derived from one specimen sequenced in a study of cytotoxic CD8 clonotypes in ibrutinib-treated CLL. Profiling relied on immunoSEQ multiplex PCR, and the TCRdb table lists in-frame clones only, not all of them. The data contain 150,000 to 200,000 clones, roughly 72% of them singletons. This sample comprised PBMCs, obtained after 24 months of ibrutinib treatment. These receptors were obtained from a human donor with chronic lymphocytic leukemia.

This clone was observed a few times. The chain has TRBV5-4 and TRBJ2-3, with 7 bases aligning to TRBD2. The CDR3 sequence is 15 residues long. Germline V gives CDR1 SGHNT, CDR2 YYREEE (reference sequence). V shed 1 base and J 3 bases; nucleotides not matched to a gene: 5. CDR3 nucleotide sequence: TGTGCCAGCAGCTTGAGTGCGGGAGTGACAGATACGCAGTATTTT. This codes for CASSLSAGVTDTQYF.

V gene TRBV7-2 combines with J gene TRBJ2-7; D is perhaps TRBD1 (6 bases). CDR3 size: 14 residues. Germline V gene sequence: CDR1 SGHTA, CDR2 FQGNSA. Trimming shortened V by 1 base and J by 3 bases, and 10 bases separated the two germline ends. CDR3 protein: CASSLVGDNYEQYF. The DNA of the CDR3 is TGTGCCAGCAGCTTAGTCGGGGACAACTACGAGCAGTACTTC.

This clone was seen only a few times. CDR3 sequence (DNA): TGTGCCAGCAGGGGACCTTCTTATGGCTACACCTTC. This translates into CASRGPSYGYTF. The J gene is TRBJ1-2, the V gene TRBV27, with a weak D call TRBD1 (5 bases). V was shortened by 6 bases and J by 5 bases, with 10 bases between the two germline ends. The CDR3 is 12 residues long. CDR1 is MNHEY, CDR2 SMNVEV, per germline (reference sequence).

In DNA, the CDR3 is TGTGCCAGCAGGACAGGGTTCCACGAGCAGTACTTC. It yields the protein CASRTGFHEQYF. The chain links TRBV7-9 to TRBJ2-7; 7 bases map to TRBD1. The CDR3 is 12 residues long. The ends lost 6 bases at V and 5 bases at J; junction bases unmatched: 4. Germline-derived CDR1 and CDR2 are SEHNR and FQNEAQ (reference sequence).

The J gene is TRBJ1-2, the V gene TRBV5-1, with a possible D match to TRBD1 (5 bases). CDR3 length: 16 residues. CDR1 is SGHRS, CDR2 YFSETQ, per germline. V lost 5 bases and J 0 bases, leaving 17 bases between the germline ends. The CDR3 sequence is CASSHGGVRANYGYTF. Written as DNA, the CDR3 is TGCGCCAGCAGTCATGGAGGGGTGAGGGCTAACTATGGCTACACCTTC.

The CDR3, as DNA: TGTGCCAGCAGACTTTCGACAGGGTGGACTGAAGCTTTCTTT. Protein sequence: CASRLSTGWTEAFF. The rearrangement uses TRBV2 and TRBJ1-1, with 7 bases aligning to TRBD1. J gave up 5 bases and V 6 bases, and 9 bases lay outside the gene matches. The germline gives CDR1 SNHLY, CDR2 FYNNEI. The CDR3 has 14 residues.

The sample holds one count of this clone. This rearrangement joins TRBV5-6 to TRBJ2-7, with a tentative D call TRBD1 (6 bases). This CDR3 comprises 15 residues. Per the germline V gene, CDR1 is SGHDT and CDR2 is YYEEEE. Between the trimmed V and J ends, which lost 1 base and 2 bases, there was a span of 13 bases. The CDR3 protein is CASSLYRQVPYEQYF. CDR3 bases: TGTGCCAGCAGCTTGTATCGACAGGTACCCTACGAGCAGTACTTC.

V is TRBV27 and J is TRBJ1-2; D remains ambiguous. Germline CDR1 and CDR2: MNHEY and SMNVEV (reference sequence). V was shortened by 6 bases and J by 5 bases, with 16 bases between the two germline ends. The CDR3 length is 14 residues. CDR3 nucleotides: TGTGCCAGCAGAGAAGGGTGGGCAGATTATGGCTACACCTTC. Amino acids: CASREGWADYGYTF.

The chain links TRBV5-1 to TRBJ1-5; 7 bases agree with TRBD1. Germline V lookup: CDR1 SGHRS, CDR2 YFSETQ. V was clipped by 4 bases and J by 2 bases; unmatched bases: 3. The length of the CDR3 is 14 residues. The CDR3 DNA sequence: TGCGCCAGCAGCACCACAGGGGGCAATCAGCCCCAGCATTTT. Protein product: CASSTTGGNQPQHF.

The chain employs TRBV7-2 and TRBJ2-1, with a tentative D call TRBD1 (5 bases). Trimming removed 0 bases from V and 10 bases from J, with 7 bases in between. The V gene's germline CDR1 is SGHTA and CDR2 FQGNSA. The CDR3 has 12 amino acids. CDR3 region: CASSLARTEQFF. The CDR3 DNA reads TGTGCCAGCAGCTTAGCGAGGACAGAGCAGTTCTTC.

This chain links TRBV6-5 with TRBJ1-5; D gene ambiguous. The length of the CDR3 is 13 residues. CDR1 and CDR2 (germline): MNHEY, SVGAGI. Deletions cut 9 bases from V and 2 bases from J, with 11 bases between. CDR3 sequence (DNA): TGTGCCAGTAGTAAGTTGCGCAATCAGCCCCAGCATTTT. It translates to CASSKLRNQPQHF.

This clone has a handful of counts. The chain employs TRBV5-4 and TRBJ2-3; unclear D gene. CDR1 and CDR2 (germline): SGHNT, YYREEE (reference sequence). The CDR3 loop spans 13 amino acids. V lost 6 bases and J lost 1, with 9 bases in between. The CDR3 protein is CASTLRGTDTQYF. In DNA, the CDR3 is TGTGCCAGCACCCTACGGGGCACAGATACGCAGTATTTT. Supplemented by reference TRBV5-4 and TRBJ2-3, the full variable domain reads ETGVTQSPTHLIKTRGQQVTLRCSSQSGHNTVSWYQQALGQGPQFIFQYYREEENGRGNFPPRFSGLQFPNYSSELNVNALELDDSALYLCASTLRGTDTQYFGPGTRLTVL.

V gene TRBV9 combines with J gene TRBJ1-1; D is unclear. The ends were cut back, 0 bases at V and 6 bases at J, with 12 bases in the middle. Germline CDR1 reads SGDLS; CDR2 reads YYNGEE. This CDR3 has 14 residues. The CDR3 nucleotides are TGTGCCAGCAGCGTAGGAGGCGACGTGGCTGAAGCTTTCTTT. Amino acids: CASSVGGDVAEAFF.

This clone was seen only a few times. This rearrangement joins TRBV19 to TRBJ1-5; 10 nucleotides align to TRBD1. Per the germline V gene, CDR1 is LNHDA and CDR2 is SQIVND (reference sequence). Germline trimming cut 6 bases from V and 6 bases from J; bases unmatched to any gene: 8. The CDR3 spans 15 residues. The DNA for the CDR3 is TGTGCCAGTAGCAAGGGACAGGGGATCTCTCAGCCCCAGCATTTT. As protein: CASSKGQGISQPQHF.

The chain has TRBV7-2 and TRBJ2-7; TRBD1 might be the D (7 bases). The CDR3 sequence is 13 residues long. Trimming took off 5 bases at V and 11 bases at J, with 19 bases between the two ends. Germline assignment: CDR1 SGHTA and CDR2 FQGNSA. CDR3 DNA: TGTGCCAGCAGCAACCAACCTACAGGGGAGGAGTACTTC. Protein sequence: CASSNQPTGEEYF. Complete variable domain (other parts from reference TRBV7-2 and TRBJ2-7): GAGVSQSPSNKVTEKGKDVELRCDPISGHTALYWYRQSLGQGLEFLIYFQGNSAPDKSGLPSDRFSAERTGGSVSTLTIQRTQQEDSAVYLCASSNQPTGEEYFGPGTRLTVT.

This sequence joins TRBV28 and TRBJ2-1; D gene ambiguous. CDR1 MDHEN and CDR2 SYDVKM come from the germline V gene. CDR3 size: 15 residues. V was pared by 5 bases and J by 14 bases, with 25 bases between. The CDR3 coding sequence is TGTGCCAGCAGTACTAAAGAATGGACCTCCGACGGAAAGTTCTTC. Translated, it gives CASSTKEWTSDGKFF.

CDR3: CASSFFTGAVGRETQYF. In nucleotides, the CDR3 is TGTGCCAGCAGTTTTTTCACAGGGGCAGTAGGAAGGGAGACCCAGTACTTC. The gene calls are TRBV28 and TRBJ2-5, with TRBD1 identical over 7 bases. V was clipped by 3 bases and J by 5 bases; unmatched bases: 15. This CDR3 is 17 amino acids long. Germline values: CDR1 MDHEN, CDR2 SYDVKM.

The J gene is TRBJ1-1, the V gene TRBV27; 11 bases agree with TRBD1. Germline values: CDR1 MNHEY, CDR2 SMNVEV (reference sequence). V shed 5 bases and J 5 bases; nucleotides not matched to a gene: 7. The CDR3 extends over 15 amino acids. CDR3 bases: TGTGCCAGCAGTCCCGGGACAGGGGGTAGGACTGAAGCTTTCTTT. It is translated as CASSPGTGGRTEAFF.

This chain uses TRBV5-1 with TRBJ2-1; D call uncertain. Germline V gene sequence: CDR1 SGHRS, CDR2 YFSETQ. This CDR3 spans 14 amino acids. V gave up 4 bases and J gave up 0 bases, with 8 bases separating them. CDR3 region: CASSLVPSYNEQFF. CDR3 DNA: TGCGCCAGCAGCCTGGTTCCCTCCTACAATGAGCAGTTCTTC.

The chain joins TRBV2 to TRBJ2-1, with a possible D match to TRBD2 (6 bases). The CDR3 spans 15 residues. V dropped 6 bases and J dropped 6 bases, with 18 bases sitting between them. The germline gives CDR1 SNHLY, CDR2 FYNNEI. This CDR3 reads CASSPGGRMGNEQFF. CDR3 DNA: TGTGCCAGCAGCCCCGGGGGACGGATGGGCAATGAGCAGTTCTTC.

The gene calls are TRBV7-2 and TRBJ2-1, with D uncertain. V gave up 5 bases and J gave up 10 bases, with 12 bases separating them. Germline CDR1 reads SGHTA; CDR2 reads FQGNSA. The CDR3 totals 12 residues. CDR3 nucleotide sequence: TGTGCCAGCAGCCGAGACCGCCGGGAGCAGTTCTTC. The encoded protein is CASSRDRREQFF.